The 20 T cell receptor beta chains reported below all come from one sample, sequenced in a study of blood T cell repertoires in COVID-19. Sequenced by immunoSEQ multiplex PCR; TCRdb stores in-frame clones only, minus some. The sample shows around 190,000 clones, around 86% of them seen only once. The sequencing sample was made of PBMCs or T cells enriched from blood (not recorded which). These receptors were collected from a man in his forties with acute COVID-19.

This chain uses TRBV6-5 with TRBJ1-1; D not resolved. The CDR3 runs to 11 residues. The germline V gene encodes CDR1 MNHEY and CDR2 SVGAGI. Between the trimmed V and J ends, which lost 6 bases and 8 bases, there was a span of 10 bases. CDR3 DNA: TGTGCCAGCAGGGGCACAGTAGAAGCTTTCTTT. Translation gives CASRGTVEAFF.

CDR3 sequence (DNA): TGTGCCAGCTCACCAGGTGTCGGGACAGGGAATGAAAAACTGTTTTTT. Translation: CASSPGVGTGNEKLFF. The V and J genes are TRBV18 and TRBJ1-4; 9 bases are shared with TRBD1. Germline V CDR1 and CDR2: KGHSH, LQKENI. The CDR3 sequence is 16 residues long. With V trimmed by 2 bases and J by 5 bases, 6 bases remained unmatched.

The CDR3 DNA reads as TGTGCCAGCAGTGGAGGACTAGCGGGAGTTAGTGAGCAGTTCTTC. This gives the protein CASSGGLAGVSEQFF. The chain couples TRBV2 to TRBJ2-1; 13 nucleotides line up with TRBD2. The V and J ends lost 4 bases and 9 bases, in that order; junction bases with no gene match: 6. The CDR3 runs 15 residues. Per the germline V gene, CDR1 is SNHLY and CDR2 is FYNNEI.

V gene TRBV13 combines with J gene TRBJ1-5; D is perhaps TRBD1 (6 bases). Deletions cut 5 bases from V and 5 bases from J, with 16 bases between. CDR1 and CDR2 from the germline V gene are PRHDT and FYEKMQ (reference sequence). CDR3 length: 15 residues. CDR3 DNA: TGTGCCAGCAGCACCCGGGGGGCCCAGGATCAGCCCCAGCATTTT. This codes for CASSTRGAQDQPQHF.

The chain combines TRBV5-1 with TRBJ1-4, with D tentatively TRBD1 (6 bases). The CDR3 is 13 amino acids. Germline V gene sequence: CDR1 SGHRS, CDR2 YFSETQ. V lost 1 base to trimming and J lost 8 bases, with 9 bases between them. CDR3 sequence: CASSLSTGEKLFF. In DNA, the CDR3 is TGCGCCAGCAGCTTGTCGACAGGAGAAAAACTGTTTTTT.

This clone was observed once. The gene calls are TRBV6-5 and TRBJ2-2; the D gene is possibly TRBD1 (5 bases). Between the trimmed V and J ends, which lost 6 bases and 3 bases, there was a span of 11 bases. The CDR3 spans 14 residues. The V gene's germline CDR1 is MNHEY and CDR2 SVGAGI. This CDR3 is CASRQFRDTGELFF. The CDR3 DNA reads as TGTGCCAGCAGGCAATTCAGGGACACCGGGGAGCTGTTTTTT.

The chain carries TRBV28 and TRBJ2-1, with 10 bases identical to TRBD1. Germline values: CDR1 MDHEN, CDR2 SYDVKM. The CDR3 is 15 amino acids. J was trimmed by 2 bases and V by 3 bases; bases with no gene match: 1. CDR3 bases: TGTGCCAGCAGTTTGGGACAGGGGCCCTACAATGAGCAGTTCTTC. This gives the protein CASSLGQGPYNEQFF.

The gene calls are TRBV30 and TRBJ1-6; the D is unclear. Trimming left V 2 bases short and J 5 bases short, with 7 bases between. This CDR3 comprises 13 residues. Per the germline V gene, CDR1 is GTSNPN and CDR2 is SVGIG (reference sequence). The CDR3 DNA sequence: TGTGCCTGGAGTAACAGAAATAATTCACCCCTCCACTTT. The encoded protein is CAWSNRNNSPLHF.

The genes are TRBV2 and TRBJ1-1, with a possible D match to TRBD1 (5 bases). CDR1 and CDR2 (germline): SNHLY, FYNNEI. The CDR3 has 12 amino acids. The germline V and J ends were trimmed by 6 bases and 1 base, with 6 bases remaining between them. The CDR3 region has the DNA TGTGCCAGCAGGGGGGGGAACACTGAAGCTTTCTTT. It translates to CASRGGNTEAFF. Combining the CDR3 with reference TRBV2 and TRBJ1-1 gives the whole variable domain EPEVTQTPSHQVTQMGQEVILRCVPISNHLYFYWYRQILGQKVEFLVSFYNNEISEKSEIFDDQFSVERPDGSNFTLKIRSTKLEDSAMYFCASRGGNTEAFFGQGTRLTVV.

The chain couples TRBV10-3 to TRBJ2-1, with D hard to call. The germline V gene has CDR1 ENHRY and CDR2 SYGVKD. The CDR3 covers 16 residues. The V end lost 0 bases, the J end lost 10 bases, and 19 bases lay between the germline ends. The chain's CDR3 is CAISESGSLQAREQFF. CDR3 coding DNA: TGTGCCATCAGTGAGTCGGGTAGCTTGCAAGCGCGGGAGCAGTTCTTC.

The J gene is TRBJ2-2, the V gene TRBV21-1; TRBD2 reflects the table's D call only, with no check against the DNA. TRBV21-1 is recorded as a pseudogene. This CDR3 has 18 residues. The CDR3 DNA reads TGTGCCAGCAGCAAAGTGCAAGTCCTGGGCGGGCACACCGGGGAGCTGTTTTTT. Its protein is CASSKVQVLGGHTGELFF.

The rearrangement uses TRBV6-5 and TRBJ1-1; 10 bases map to TRBD1. The V gene end was trimmed by 5 bases and the J gene end by 5 bases; junction bases not matched to a gene: 5. Per germline, CDR1 MNHEY and CDR2 SVGAGI. This CDR3 spans 14 amino acids. CDR3 in amino acids: CASSTGTGVTEAFF. The CDR3 bases are TGTGCCAGCAGTACCGGGACAGGGGTAACTGAAGCTTTCTTT.

This chain connects TRBV7-3 to TRBJ2-2; 8 nucleotides line up with TRBD1. The V gene end was trimmed by 5 bases and the J gene end by 10 bases; junction bases not matched to a gene: 18. This CDR3 has 17 residues. Germline CDR1 is SGHTA and CDR2 is FQGTGA. The CDR3 reads CASSPPAQTGAFKELFF. For the CDR3, the DNA is TGTGCCAGCAGCCCCCCCGCCCAGACAGGGGCCTTCAAGGAGCTGTTTTTT.

The V call is TRBV6-2 or TRBV6-3, the J call TRBJ1-1; D ambiguous. The CDR3 is 14 residues long. The germline CDR1 and CDR2 sequences are MNHEY and SVGEGT. V shed 4 bases and J shed 0 bases, with 9 bases lying between them. The DNA for the CDR3 is TGTGCCAGCAGTTCGGTAGTGCTGAACACTGAAGCTTTCTTT. Amino acids: CASSSVVLNTEAFF.

The chain uses TRBV19 and TRBJ2-7; 8 positions agree with TRBD1. The germline V gene encodes CDR1 LNHDA and CDR2 SQIVND (reference sequence). The CDR3 has 16 residues. Trimming removed 5 bases from V and 4 bases from J; junction bases left unmatched: 13. The CDR3 sequence: CASSPDGPGGHYEQYF. The CDR3 DNA reads TGTGCCAGTAGTCCGGACGGGCCAGGGGGCCATTACGAGCAGTACTTC.

The V gene is TRBV10-2, the J gene TRBJ1-2; tentatively, D is TRBD1 (5 bases). Germline CDR1 and CDR2: WSHSY and SAAADI. The CDR3 covers 12 residues. The V gene lost 3 bases and the J gene lost 5 bases, with 7 bases spanning the gap. The DNA for the CDR3 is TGCGCCAGCAGTGACGGGGGATATGGCTACACCTTC. Translated, it gives CASSDGGYGYTF.

This chain joins TRBV25-1 and TRBJ1-1, with 8 bases aligning to TRBD1. V gave up 2 bases and J gave up 5 bases; unmatched junction bases: 4. This CDR3 has 14 residues. Germline CDR1 and CDR2: MGHDK and SYGVNS. The CDR3 nucleotides read TGTGCCAGCAGTGAAACAGGGGGTGTGACTGAAGCTTTCTTT. This gives the protein CASSETGGVTEAFF.

V and J are TRBV28 and TRBJ1-3; D not certain. In germline, CDR1 is MDHEN, CDR2 SYDVKM. The CDR3 loop spans 15 amino acids. Trimming took off 7 bases at V and 0 bases at J, with 13 bases between the two ends. In DNA, the CDR3 is TGTGCCAGCACCTCGGGGTCCTTCTCTGGAAACACCATATATTTT. It is translated as CASTSGSFSGNTIYF.

The genes are TRBV5-1 and TRBJ2-3; 7 bases match TRBD2. The CDR3 consists of 14 residues. Germline assignment: CDR1 SGHRS and CDR2 YFSETQ. Unmatched junction bases numbered 4, after V lost 4 bases and J lost 2 bases. CDR3 loop: CASSPLAVTDTQYF. The CDR3 bases are TGCGCCAGCAGCCCGCTAGCGGTCACAGATACGCAGTATTTT.

This clone came up once. The V gene is TRBV14, the J gene TRBJ1-1, with D unclear. Trimming removed 4 bases at V and 11 bases at J, with 17 bases between. Germline V lookup: CDR1 SGHDN, CDR2 FVKESK. CDR3 length equals 13 residues. The CDR3 region is CASSPGPTPVAFF. The CDR3 DNA is TGTGCCAGCAGCCCTGGGCCAACTCCTGTTGCTTTCTTT.